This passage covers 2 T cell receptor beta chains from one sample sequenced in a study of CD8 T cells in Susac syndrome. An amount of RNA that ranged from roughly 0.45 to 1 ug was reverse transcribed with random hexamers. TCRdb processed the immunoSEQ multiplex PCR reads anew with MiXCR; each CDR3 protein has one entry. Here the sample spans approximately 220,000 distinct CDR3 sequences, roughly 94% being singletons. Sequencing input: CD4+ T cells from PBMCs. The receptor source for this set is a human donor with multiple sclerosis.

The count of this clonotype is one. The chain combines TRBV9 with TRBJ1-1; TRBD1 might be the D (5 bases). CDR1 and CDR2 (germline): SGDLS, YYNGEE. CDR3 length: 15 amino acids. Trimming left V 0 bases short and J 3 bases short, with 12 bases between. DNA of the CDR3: TGTGCCAGCAGCGTAGTCCCTCGGGGGGACACTGAAGCTTTCTTT. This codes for CASSVVPRGDTEAFF.

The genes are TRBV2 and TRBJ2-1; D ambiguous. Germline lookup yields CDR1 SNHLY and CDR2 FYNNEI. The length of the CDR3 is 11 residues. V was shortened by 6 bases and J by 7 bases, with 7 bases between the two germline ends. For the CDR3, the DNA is TGTGCCAGCAGGATGGGGAATGAGCAGTTCTTC. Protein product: CASRMGNEQFF.